A single sample gave rise to the 14 T cell receptor beta chains below, sequenced in a study of T-cell reconstitution after alpha-beta-depleted transplantation in children. Preparation of the TCRbeta library used unique molecular identifiers. TCRdb recomputed calls from the PCR reads with MiXCR, one row per CDR3 protein. The top ten hold around 4.5% of the sample, which has 700,000 to 950,000 distinct CDR3 sequences, roughly 15% seen once. Sequences were derived from PBMCs, mostly from graft donor cells, sampled 360 days after TCRalphabeta/CD19-depleted stem cell transplant. The receptors here all came from a male patient aged 5 to 17 who had a stem cell transplant for acute lymphoblastic leukemia, so the T cells may come from the graft donor.

This clonotype came up a few times. The chain combines TRBV6-2 or TRBV6-3 with TRBJ2-3, with TRBD2 matching over 16 bases. From germline, CDR1 is MNHEY and CDR2 SVGEGT. The length of the CDR3 is 20 residues. Trimming at V came to 8 bases and at J to 0 bases, leaving 14 bases not matched to a gene. The CDR3 loop reads CASLPGTSGRGRESTDTQYF. Written as DNA, the CDR3 is TGTGCCAGCCTACCCGGGACTAGCGGGAGGGGAAGAGAGAGCACAGATACGCAGTATTTT.

DNA of the CDR3: TGCAGTGCTATCCACTGGACTGAAGCTTTCTTT. This encodes CSAIHWTEAFF. The rearrangement joins TRBV20-1 to TRBJ1-1; D uncertain. Trimming took off 4 bases at V and 5 bases at J, with 8 bases between the two ends. The V gene's germline CDR1 is DFQATT and CDR2 SNEGSKA (reference sequence). The CDR3 is 11 residues long.

This clonotype was observed a few times. The chain links TRBV29-1 to TRBJ2-5; TRBD1 or TRBD2 may be the D gene (6 bases each). CDR1 and CDR2 (germline): SQVTM, ANQGSEA. V lost 0 bases and J lost 5, with 13 bases in between. The CDR3 is 14 residues long. The CDR3 here is CSVEDRGGLETQYF. DNA of the CDR3: TGCAGCGTTGAAGATCGAGGGGGGTTGGAGACCCAGTACTTC.

The table lists this clonotype with many counts. The chain employs TRBV29-1 and TRBJ2-3, with D possibly TRBD1 on 5 matching bases. The V and J ends lost 4 bases and 0 bases respectively, with 8 bases between them. The CDR3 has 13 amino acids. Germline values: CDR1 SQVTM, CDR2 ANQGSEA. For the CDR3, the DNA is TGCAGCGTTGCGGCAGGGAGCACAGATACGCAGTATTTT. Translated, it gives CSVAAGSTDTQYF.

This clonotype was seen a handful of times. The chain is built from TRBV14 and TRBJ2-1; D gene ambiguous. V was clipped by 0 bases and J by 0 bases, with 6 bases between them. This CDR3 contains 15 residues. The V gene's germline CDR1 is SGHDN and CDR2 FVKESK. CDR3 loop: CASSQEQSSYNEQFF. CDR3 DNA: TGTGCCAGCAGCCAAGAGCAGAGCTCCTACAATGAGCAGTTCTTC.

There are many counts of this clonotype. This CDR3 reads CASSPTTYNEQFF. The DNA of the CDR3 is TGTGCCAGCAGCCCCACAACCTACAATGAGCAGTTCTTC. The rearrangement links TRBV7-8 to TRBJ2-1; no clear D gene. The germline V gene encodes CDR1 SGHVS and CDR2 FQNEAQ. Trimming shortened V by 5 bases and J by 2 bases, and 7 bases separated the two germline ends. The CDR3 extends over 13 amino acids.

The chain employs TRBV20-1 and TRBJ1-2; weak D call: TRBD1 (5 bases). CDR1 is DFQATT and CDR2 is SNEGSKA in the germline V gene (reference sequence). Trimming took off 0 bases at V and 0 bases at J, with 11 bases between the two ends. CDR3 length: 15 residues. CDR3: CSARDTGGANYGYTF. CDR3 in DNA: TGCAGTGCTAGAGATACAGGAGGGGCTAACTATGGCTACACCTTC.

This clonotype was seen at least ten times. This chain joins TRBV27 and TRBJ2-7; D unclear. The CDR3 consists of 15 residues. Trimming stripped 0 bases from V and 2 bases from J, with 11 bases between. Germline V gives CDR1 MNHEY, CDR2 SMNVEV (reference sequence). The CDR3 loop reads CASSLSLRGTYEQYF. The CDR3 DNA follows: TGTGCCAGCAGTTTATCGTTACGAGGAACCTACGAGCAGTACTTC.

The chain has TRBV6-2 or TRBV6-3 and TRBJ2-4; D is ambiguous. This CDR3 is built from 14 residues. CDR1 is MNHEY, CDR2 SVGEGT, per germline. Trimming removed 2 bases from V and 6 bases from J, with 11 bases in between. CDR3 in DNA: TGTGCCAGCAGTTACGCCGACACCCTAAACATTCAGTACTTC. It encodes CASSYADTLNIQYF.

The gene calls are TRBV12-3 or TRBV12-4 and TRBJ2-7, with 13 bases fitting TRBD2. Trimming at V came to 5 bases and at J to 4 bases, leaving 8 bases not matched to a gene. This CDR3 contains 16 residues. CDR3 sequence reads: CASSETSGRGGYEQYF. DNA for the CDR3: TGTGCCAGCAGTGAAACTAGCGGGAGGGGGGGTTACGAGCAGTACTTC.

At least ten counts were recorded for this clonotype. At one of its ends the junction is not consistent with the germline gene, which may arise from a read error. The chain carries TRBV5-1 and TRBJ2-7; D unresolved. CDR3 length: 14 amino acids. Germline V gene sequence: CDR1 SGHRS, CDR2 YFSETQ. CDR3 nucleotides: TGTGCCAGCAGCTTTCGCGTCAGCTCCTACGAGCAGTACTTC. This encodes CASSFRVSSYEQYF.

This clonotype was detected only a few times. The CDR3 sequence is CSVAHNYNEQFF. CDR3 coding DNA: TGCAGCGTTGCACACAACTACAATGAGCAGTTCTTC. The chain has TRBV29-1 and TRBJ2-1; no reliable D call. Trimming removed 4 bases at V and 3 bases at J, with 7 bases between. The V gene's germline CDR1 is SQVTM and CDR2 ANQGSEA. CDR3 size: 12 residues.

Comments on this clonotype: The germline gene is not matched at one end of the junction; a read error may be the cause. The rearrangement links TRBV20-1 to TRBJ2-5; D is possibly TRBD2 (6 bases). The CDR3 totals 16 residues. The germline V gene has CDR1 DFQATT and CDR2 SNEGSKA (reference sequence). The CDR3 spells CCARDFGGEADETQYF. The CDR3 DNA reads as TGCTGTGCTAGAGATTTCGGGGGAGAGGCGGATGAGACCCAGTACTTC.

A few counts support this clonotype. This chain connects TRBV5-1 to TRBJ1-4; no definite D call. CDR1 and CDR2 (germline): SGHRS, YFSETQ. The CDR3 totals 13 residues. Trimming cost V 2 bases and J 4 bases, with 6 bases left between them. The CDR3 nucleotides read TGCGCCAGCAGCTTATCCATTAATGAAAAACTGTTTTTT. This sequence encodes CASSLSINEKLFF.